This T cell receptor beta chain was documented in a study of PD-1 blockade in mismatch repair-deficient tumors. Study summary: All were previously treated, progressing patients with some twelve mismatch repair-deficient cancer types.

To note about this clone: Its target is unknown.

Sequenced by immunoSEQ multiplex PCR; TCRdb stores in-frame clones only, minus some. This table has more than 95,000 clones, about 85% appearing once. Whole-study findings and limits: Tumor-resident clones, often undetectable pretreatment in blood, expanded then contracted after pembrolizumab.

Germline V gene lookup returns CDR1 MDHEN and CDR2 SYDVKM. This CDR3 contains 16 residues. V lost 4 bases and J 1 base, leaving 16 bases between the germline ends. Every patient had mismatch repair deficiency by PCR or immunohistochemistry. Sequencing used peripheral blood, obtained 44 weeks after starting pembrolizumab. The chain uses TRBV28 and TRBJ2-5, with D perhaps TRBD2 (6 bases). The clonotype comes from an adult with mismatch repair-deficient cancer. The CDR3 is CASSSAGTGAQETQYF. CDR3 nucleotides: TGTGCCAGCAGTTCTGCCGGGACTGGGGCCCAAGAGACCCAGTACTTC.